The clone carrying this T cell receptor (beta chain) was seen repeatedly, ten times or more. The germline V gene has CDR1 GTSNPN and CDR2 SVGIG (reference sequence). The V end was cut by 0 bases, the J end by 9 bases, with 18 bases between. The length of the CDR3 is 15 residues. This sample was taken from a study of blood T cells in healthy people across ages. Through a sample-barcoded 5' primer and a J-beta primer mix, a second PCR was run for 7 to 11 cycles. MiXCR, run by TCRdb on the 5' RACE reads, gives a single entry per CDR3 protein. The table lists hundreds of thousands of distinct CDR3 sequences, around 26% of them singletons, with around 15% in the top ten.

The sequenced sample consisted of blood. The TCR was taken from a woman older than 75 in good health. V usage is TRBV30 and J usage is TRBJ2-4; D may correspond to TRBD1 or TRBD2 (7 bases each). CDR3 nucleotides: TGTGCCTGGAGTGTCCGACAGGGAGGCGGGAGCATTCAGTACTTC. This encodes CAWSVRQGGGSIQYF.